This is a list of T cell receptor beta chains from one sample in a study of OX40 agonist ivuxolimab in advanced cancers. TCRdb's table, derived via immunoSEQ multiplex PCR, lists solely in-frame clones and lacks some. The repertoire consists of around 80,000 clones, with 94% occurring once and the leading ten covering roughly 20%. The material was CD4+ or CD8+ T cells sorted from blood, obtained in a trial of the OX40 agonist ivuxolimab. The receptors stem from an adult with an advanced solid tumor such as melanoma, head and neck, liver or kidney cancer. CDR3s include the opening cysteine and the closing phenylalanine or tryptophan. The size field is filled for only some rows; it gives once, few, many or a size class.

len: 15
j_gene: TRBJ2-4
v_gene: TRBV6-6
abundance: once
CDR3aa: CASTVTGTWKNIQYF

len: 16
j_gene: TRBJ2-4
v_gene: TRBV13
abundance: NA
CDR3aa: CASSLGLWGTKNIQYF

len: 16
j_gene: TRBJ2-1
v_gene: TRBV7-8
abundance: NA
CDR3aa: CASSSPLDRGLHEQFF

len: 13
j_gene: TRBJ2-6
v_gene: TRBV27
abundance: once
CDR3aa: CATGTVGANVLTF

len: 16
j_gene: TRBJ1-6
v_gene: TRBV4-1
abundance: NA
CDR3aa: CASSQWGGQGNSPLHF

len: 15
j_gene: TRBJ2-1
v_gene: TRBV6-1
abundance: NA
CDR3aa: CASSKMSGGLDEQFF

len: 16
j_gene: TRBJ2-1
v_gene: TRBV5-4
abundance: NA
CDR3aa: CASSWVTSGGGNEQFF

len: 17
j_gene: TRBJ2-7
v_gene: TRBV6-1
abundance: NA
CDR3aa: CASSGVGLAGVHYEQYF

len: 14
j_gene: TRBJ1-1
v_gene: TRBV6-5
abundance: NA
CDR3aa: CASSPFSMNTEAFF

len: 17
j_gene: TRBJ2-3
v_gene: TRBV10-3
abundance: NA
CDR3aa: CAISEPPLAGATDTQYF

len: 14
j_gene: TRBJ2-1
v_gene: TRBV9
abundance: NA
CDR3aa: CASSLGDHRGEQFF

len: 14
j_gene: TRBJ2-7
v_gene: TRBV27
abundance: NA
CDR3aa: CASSLVLGYHEQYF

len: 14
j_gene: TRBJ2-2
v_gene: TRBV7-9
abundance: NA
CDR3aa: CASSGGHNTGELFF

len: 16
j_gene: TRBJ2-2
v_gene: TRBV9
abundance: once
CDR3aa: CASSLNSGGADGELFF

len: 13
j_gene: TRBJ1-1
v_gene: TRBV10-1
abundance: NA
CDR3aa: CASSPGANTEAFF

len: 14
j_gene: TRBJ2-7
v_gene: TRBV4-1
abundance: NA
CDR3aa: CASSLDSDLREQYF

len: 18
j_gene: TRBJ2-3
v_gene: TRBV7-2
abundance: once
CDR3aa: CASSLPKTGSKSTDTQYF

len: 16
j_gene: TRBJ2-1
v_gene: TRBV7-6
abundance: NA
CDR3aa: CASSSLAGDWEDEQFF

len: 15
j_gene: TRBJ2-7
v_gene: TRBV10-1
abundance: NA
CDR3aa: CASSESGQGVDEQYF

len: 16
j_gene: TRBJ2-2
v_gene: TRBV27
abundance: NA
CDR3aa: CASSLRLAGLAGELFF

len: 17
j_gene: TRBJ2-6
v_gene: TRBV6-4
abundance: NA
CDR3aa: CASSLGTSGTGANVLTF

len: 15
j_gene: TRBJ2-5
v_gene: TRBV7-3
abundance: NA
CDR3aa: CASSLYGTDQETQYF

len: 15
j_gene: TRBJ2-1
v_gene: TRBV6-5
abundance: NA
CDR3aa: CASSQNGDAYNEQFF

len: 14
j_gene: TRBJ1-1
v_gene: TRBV4-3
abundance: NA
CDR3aa: CASSQGQGRTEAFF

len: 16
j_gene: TRBJ2-3
v_gene: TRBV7-6
abundance: large
CDR3aa: CASSLGHAVRTDTQYF

len: 16
j_gene: TRBJ2-3
v_gene: TRBV6-4
abundance: NA
CDR3aa: CASSDSSGGATDTQYF

len: 17
j_gene: TRBJ2-2
v_gene: TRBV4-3
abundance: NA
CDR3aa: CASSQDRSGGATGELFF

len: 14
j_gene: TRBJ2-1
v_gene: TRBV27
abundance: NA
CDR3aa: CASSTRGGINEQFF

len: 15
j_gene: TRBJ2-7
v_gene: TRBV7-3
abundance: NA
CDR3aa: CASSPNMGQGYEQYF

len: 17
j_gene: TRBJ2-5
v_gene: TRBV18
abundance: NA
CDR3aa: CASSPPFGLAGQETQYF

len: 16
j_gene: TRBJ2-3
v_gene: TRBV28
abundance: NA
CDR3aa: CASSLLLAGDSDTQYF

len: 15
j_gene: NA
v_gene: TRBV7-2
abundance: NA
CDR3aa: CASSLGASRDNEQYF

len: 13
j_gene: TRBJ2-5
v_gene: TRBV27
abundance: NA
CDR3aa: CASSLLAGETQYF

len: 13
j_gene: TRBJ2-7
v_gene: TRBV5-1
abundance: once
CDR3aa: CASSSRVATEQYF

len: 12
j_gene: TRBJ2-1
v_gene: TRBV2
abundance: NA
CDR3aa: CATQWGYNEQFF

len: 20
j_gene: TRBJ2-5
v_gene: TRBV29-1
abundance: NA
CDR3aa: CSVEDIYQDRRNSLMREQYF

len: 17
j_gene: TRBJ2-1
v_gene: TRBV18
abundance: NA
CDR3aa: CASSPLQGPSSYNEQFF

len: 19
j_gene: TRBJ2-6
v_gene: TRBV27
abundance: NA
CDR3aa: CASSFYPPTGATGANVLTF

len: 14
j_gene: TRBJ1-5
v_gene: TRBV11-2
abundance: NA
CDR3aa: CASSLAVDNQPQHF

len: 14
j_gene: TRBJ2-5
v_gene: TRBV5-6
abundance: NA
CDR3aa: CASSWTESSLDLYF

len: 14
j_gene: TRBJ2-5
v_gene: TRBV4-3
abundance: NA
CDR3aa: CASSQDRGQETQYF

len: 16
j_gene: TRBJ2-2
v_gene: TRBV19
abundance: NA
CDR3aa: CASSITLVTNTGELFF

len: 14
j_gene: TRBJ2-1
v_gene: TRBV2
abundance: NA
CDR3aa: CASSAGGAYNEQFF

len: 16
j_gene: TRBJ2-7
v_gene: TRBV4-1
abundance: NA
CDR3aa: CASSQDQGRSSYEQYF

len: 15
j_gene: TRBJ1-1
v_gene: TRBV10-3
abundance: NA
CDR3aa: CAISNADRYNTEAFF

len: 16
j_gene: TRBJ2-1
v_gene: TRBV28
abundance: NA
CDR3aa: CASSPRGDYLNNEQFF

len: 13
j_gene: TRBJ2-7
v_gene: TRBV27
abundance: NA
CDR3aa: CASSFGQHYEQYF

len: 14
j_gene: TRBJ2-1
v_gene: TRBV7-9
abundance: NA
CDR3aa: CASSLDSAYNEQFF

len: 16
j_gene: TRBJ2-3
v_gene: TRBV10-3
abundance: NA
CDR3aa: CAISERASGSTDTQYF

len: 14
j_gene: TRBJ2-7
v_gene: TRBV7-6
abundance: NA
CDR3aa: CASSLDRGPYEQYF

len: 14
j_gene: TRBJ1-2
v_gene: TRBV9
abundance: NA
CDR3aa: CASSPGGAGYGYTF

len: 15
j_gene: TRBJ1-2
v_gene: TRBV4-1
abundance: NA
CDR3aa: CASSQDLFGSYGYTF

len: 12
j_gene: TRBJ2-1
v_gene: TRBV7-9
abundance: NA
CDR3aa: CARQPWDNEQFF

len: 14
j_gene: TRBJ1-2
v_gene: TRBV6-6
abundance: NA
CDR3aa: CASLMGSTRYGYTF

len: 15
j_gene: TRBJ1-2
v_gene: TRBV9
abundance: once
CDR3aa: CASSPSPTGNYGYTF

len: 13
j_gene: TRBJ2-1
v_gene: TRBV7-7
abundance: NA
CDR3aa: CASGKGIYNEQFF

len: 18
j_gene: TRBJ1-1
v_gene: TRBV12-5
abundance: NA
CDR3aa: CASGFTVPQGANGTEAFF

len: 15
j_gene: TRBJ2-7
v_gene: TRBV4-1
abundance: once
CDR3aa: CASSAASDLAHEQYF

len: 18
j_gene: TRBJ1-3
v_gene: TRBV7-6
abundance: NA
CDR3aa: CASSLHVGLHTSGNTIYF